These T cell receptor beta chains were read from a single sample in a study of identical twins. One entry per CDR3 protein, called by TCRdb with MiXCR from the 5' RACE reads. The sample shows about 1.7 million distinct CDR3 sequences, about 31% of them seen only once. The sample consisted of cord blood. Receptor source: a newborn girl in good health. The conserved cysteine and the conserved F or W are not part of the CDR3 here. The order of the fields is clone size, J gene, V gene, CDR3 protein. For some rows the clone size is stated as once, few or many, or as a class when expanded; others skip it.

>few|TRBJ2-5|TRBV20-1
SAREGANLQETQY
>.|TRBJ2-1|TRBV6-5
ASSGRPAGEQF
>.|TRBJ2-1|TRBV20-1
SARDLASGGYNEQF
>.|TRBJ2-7|TRBV10-3
AIRGKLNYEQY
>few|TRBJ2-7|TRBV28
ASSLRWGRNEQY
>.|TRBJ1-2|TRBV27
ASRPYRDALYGYT
>.|TRBJ1-2|TRBV6-1
ASSAARGQVDGYT
>.|TRBJ2-7|TRBV7-2
ASSLGTSGRIDEQY
>.|TRBJ2-1|TRBV6-1
ASGEYGLAGSDEQF
>few|TRBJ2-1|TRBV20-1
SARPGPSSYNEQF
>few|TRBJ2-1|TRBV4-2
ASSQSGTRSNEQF
>.|TRBJ1-4|TRBV7-2
ASSFTTGYNEKLF
>few|TRBJ2-1|TRBV12-3/TRBV12-4
ASSLPIQVEQF
>.|TRBJ1-1|TRBV29-1
SVDGTGNTEAF
>many|TRBJ2-3|TRBV12-3/TRBV12-4
ASSPASGLRAY
>few|TRBJ2-3|TRBV4-2
ASSQGRTGRSTDTQY
>.|.|TRBV3-1
ASSQDPSAYNEQY
>.|TRBJ2-2|TRBV12-3/TRBV12-4
ASRKLAVTGELF
>many|TRBJ2-7|TRBV5-1
ASSLGFCAYEQY
>.|TRBJ2-1|TRBV28
ASSRGQSSNEQF
>.|TRBJ1-3|TRBV20-1
SAGGPGAFTGNTIY
>many|TRBJ2-7|TRBV20-1
SASPSSYEQY
>few|TRBJ2-1|TRBV20-1
SASPPPYEQF
>.|TRBJ2-1|TRBV5-1
ASSLRFGWAYNEQF
>.|TRBJ2-7|TRBV20-1
SAFGLAGGSSYEQY
>.|TRBJ2-3|TRBV5-1
ATRLSGSTDTQY
>many|TRBJ2-3|TRBV12-5
ASGLPLIDTDTQY
>few|TRBJ1-3|TRBV20-1
SARSELLRNTIY
>.|TRBJ2-1|TRBV2
ASSGRLGSYNEQF
>.|TRBJ1-4|TRBV5-1
ASSKTAATNEKLF
>few|TRBJ2-3|TRBV20-1
SARGGSGLWDTQY
>few|TRBJ1-1|TRBV28
ASSPMWGRGAEAF
>.|TRBJ1-1|TRBV25-1
ASSEFGTNTEAF
>few|TRBJ2-1|TRBV5-1
ASTTLGTGMYNEQF
>.|TRBJ1-1|TRBV20-1
SARDGGVGEAF
>.|TRBJ2-3|TRBV5-1
ASSWRDRSSDTQY
>.|TRBJ1-1|TRBV29-1
SAQQGKGGTEAF
>.|TRBJ2-3|TRBV12-3/TRBV12-4
ASSLLPGTDTQY
>many|TRBJ2-1|TRBV29-1
SVLAVSSYNEQF
>few|TRBJ2-1|TRBV20-1
SARRTGRGKLNEQF
>few|TRBJ2-2|TRBV20-1
SARGRQGTLF
>few|TRBJ1-4|TRBV18
ASSPPGGEGEKLF
>.|TRBJ2-2|TRBV7-8
ASSYQFGRTGELF